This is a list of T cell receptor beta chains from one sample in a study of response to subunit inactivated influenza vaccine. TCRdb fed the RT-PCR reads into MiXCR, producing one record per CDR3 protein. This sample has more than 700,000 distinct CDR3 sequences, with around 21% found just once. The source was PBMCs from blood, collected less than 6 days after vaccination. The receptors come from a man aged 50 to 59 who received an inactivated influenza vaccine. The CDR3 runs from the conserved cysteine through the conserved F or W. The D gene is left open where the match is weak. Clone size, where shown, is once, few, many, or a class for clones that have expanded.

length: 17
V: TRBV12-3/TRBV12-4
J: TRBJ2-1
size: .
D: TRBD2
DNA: TGTGCCAGCAGTCCTCCTCCGACTAGCGGGTACTACAATGAGCAGTTCTTC
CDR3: CASSPPPTSGYYNEQFF

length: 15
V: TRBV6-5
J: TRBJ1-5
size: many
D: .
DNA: TGTGCCAGCAGTTACTCTACGGTGAACAATCAGCCCCAGCATTTT
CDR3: CASSYSTVNNQPQHF

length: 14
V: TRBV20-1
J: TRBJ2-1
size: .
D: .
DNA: TGCAGTGCAAGGACAGCCGACCTGTACAATGAGCAGTTCTTC
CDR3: CSARTADLYNEQFF

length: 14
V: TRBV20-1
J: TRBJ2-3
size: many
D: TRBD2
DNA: TGCAGTGCTAGAGGCCTAGCGGGATCAGATACGCAGTATTTT
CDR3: CSARGLAGSDTQYF

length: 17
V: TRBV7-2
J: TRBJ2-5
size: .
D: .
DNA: TGTGCCAGCAGCCCCGGCGCGGGGGCACCTTACCAAGAGACCCAGTACTTC
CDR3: CASSPGAGAPYQETQYF

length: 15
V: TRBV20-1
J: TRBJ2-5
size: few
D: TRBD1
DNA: TGCAGTGCTAGAGATGGCAGGGGGCATGGAGAGACCCAGTACTTC
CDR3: CSARDGRGHGETQYF

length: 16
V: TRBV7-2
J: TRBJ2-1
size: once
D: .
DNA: TGTGCCAGCAGCTTAAGTTGGAGCGGGCTTATGAATGAGCAGTTCTTC
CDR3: CASSLSWSGLMNEQFF

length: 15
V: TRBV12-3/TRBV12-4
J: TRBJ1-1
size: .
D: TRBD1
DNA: TGTGCCAGCAGGATAACAAACAGGGGCAGGACTGAAGCTTTCTTT
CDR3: CASRITNRGRTEAFF

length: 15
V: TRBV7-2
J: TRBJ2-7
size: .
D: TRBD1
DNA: TGTGCCAGCAGCTTAATTTTCGGACAGGGAGGCGAGCAGTACTTC
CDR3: CASSLIFGQGGEQYF

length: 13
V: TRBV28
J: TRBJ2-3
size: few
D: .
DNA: TGTGCCAGCTCGATGGGGGGCACAGATACGCAGTATTTT
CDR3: CASSMGGTDTQYF

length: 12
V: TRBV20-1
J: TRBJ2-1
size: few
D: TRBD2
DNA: TGCAGTGGGGACTACATAAACAATGAGCAGTTCTTC
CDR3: CSGDYINNEQFF

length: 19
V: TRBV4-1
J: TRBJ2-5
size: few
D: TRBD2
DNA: TGCGCCAGCAGCCAATCGACTAGCGGGGGGGCGATTAGTTTGGAGACCCAGTACTTC
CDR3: CASSQSTSGGAISLETQYF

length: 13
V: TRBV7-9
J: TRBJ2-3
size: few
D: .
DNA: TGTGCCAGCCTAAGGTTCGACACAGATACGCAGTATTTT
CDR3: CASLRFDTDTQYF

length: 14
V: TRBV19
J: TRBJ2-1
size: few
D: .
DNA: TGTGCCAGTAGTATATTAGGGGTATACAATGAGCAGTTCTTC
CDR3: CASSILGVYNEQFF

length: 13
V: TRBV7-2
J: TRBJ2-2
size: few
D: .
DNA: TGTGCCAGCAGCTTCCTGGGGGCCGGGGAGCTGTTTTTT
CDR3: CASSFLGAGELFF